The T cell receptor (beta chain) under discussion was sequenced for a study of Ad26.COV2.S vaccination and SARS-CoV-2 variants. Libraries were prepared by immunoSEQ multiplex PCR; TCRdb keeps only in-frame clonotypes and omits some of them. The sample lists around 270,000 clones, roughly 85% occurring once. Trimming at V came to 4 bases and at J to 4 bases, leaving 10 bases not matched to a gene. The CDR3 is 16 residues long. Germline CDR1 reads SGHTA; CDR2 reads FQGNSA. General study results and limits: The TCR breadth and depth analyses may have produced an underestimate of total T cell responses.

Treatment: some 20 received Ad26.COV2.S at low or high dose, single or two shots; about 5 received placebo; per-sample allocation not given. Day 63 after the first injection of vaccine or placebo was the sampling time. A word on this clone: Its antigen is unknown.

Here the sequenced sample was peripheral blood, taken in a trial of Ad26.COV2.S vaccine versus placebo. The gene calls are TRBV7-2 and TRBJ2-7; 10 positions match TRBD1. The receptor's source is a person between 18 and 59 years old who received the Ad26.COV2.S COVID-19 vaccine or a placebo. Here the CDR3 DNA reads TGTGCCAGCAGCTCGACCCGGGACAGGGGTGCGTACGAGCAGTACTTC. Amino acids: CASSSTRDRGAYEQYF.